This TCR beta chain derives from a study of T cell changes during pregnancy in multiple sclerosis. From germline, CDR1 is SGHAT and CDR2 FQNNGV. Trimming cost V 5 bases and J 3 bases, with 17 bases left between them. The length of the CDR3 is 16 residues. Produced via immunoSEQ multiplex PCR; TCRdb's table is partial and in-frame only. The table has about 93,000 clones, approximately 92% seen once. Sequences were derived from peripheral blood, sampled after pregnancy. The receptor comes from a female donor with multiple sclerosis, enrolled in a pregnancy study. This chain links TRBV11-2 with TRBJ2-4, with D maybe TRBD1 (6 bases). This CDR3 is CASSPFSDSGKNIQYF. The CDR3 nucleotides are TGTGCCAGCAGCCCGTTCTCGGACAGCGGCAAAAACATTCAGTACTTC.